This TCR beta chain was sequenced in a study of T-cell reconstitution after alpha-beta-depleted transplantation in children. Broader study findings: Once a year had passed after transplant, T-cell counts and diversity came mostly from newly produced T cells. It was surviving recipient T cells and thymic progenitors that gave some patients high TCRbeta diversity at day 60. It was reported that alpha-beta T cells came from several hundred expanded graft clones (about two months after transplant).

This clonotype was observed at least ten times. No antigen is known for it. TCRbeta library construction was performed incorporating unique molecular identifiers. TCRdb analysed the PCR reads with MiXCR anew, one entry per CDR3 protein. The table lists some 830,000 distinct CDR3 sequences, under 20% of them singletons. Germline V gives CDR1 SGHVS, CDR2 FQNEAQ. The CDR3 totals 17 residues. The V gene end was trimmed by 4 bases and the J gene end by 1 base; junction bases not matched to a gene: 9. This sample comprised PBMCs, mostly from graft donor cells, obtained 360 days after TCRalphabeta/CD19-depleted stem cell transplant. This sequence originates from a male patient younger than 18 who had a stem cell transplant for acute lymphoblastic leukemia, so the T cells may come from the graft donor. The rearrangement links TRBV7-8 to TRBJ2-1; the match to TRBD2 covers 8 bases. CDR3 sequence: CASSSDKLAASYNEQFF. CDR3 sequence (DNA): TGTGCCAGCAGCTCAGATAAACTAGCGGCATCCTACAATGAGCAGTTCTTC.